The present TCR beta chain was sequenced within a study of shared clonotypes between healthy human individuals. The study, taken as a whole, reports: Non-shared clonotypes displayed generation probabilities falling below those of clonotypes present in all four donors.

V gave up 7 bases and J gave up 4 bases; unmatched junction bases: 10. Per the germline V gene, CDR1 is MNHEY and CDR2 is SMNVEV (reference sequence). The CDR3 has 15 residues. Produced via immunoSEQ multiplex PCR; TCRdb's table is partial and in-frame only. The sample lists roughly 720,000 clones, around 91% occurring once. Of note for this clone: The antigen is unknown.

Source material: memory CD8+ T cells from PBMCs. Subset denoted: CD45RO+ cells pooled with CCR7-negative TemRA cells. The origin of this receptor is a young man in good health. Some clones in this sample may be carry-over from other donors' samples. The gene calls are TRBV27 and TRBJ2-1, with TRBD2 matching over 7 bases. CDR3: CASTLGAGPYNEQFF. DNA of the CDR3: TGTGCCAGCACCCTGGGAGCGGGGCCGTACAATGAGCAGTTCTTC.